The 5 T cell receptor beta chains in this list originate from one sample, sequenced in a study of identical twins. TCRdb redid the calling of the 5' RACE reads with MiXCR, one entry per CDR3 protein. The sample records approximately 550,000 distinct CDR3 sequences, more than 20% being singletons. Separately, the same data were catalogued under a study of yellow fever vaccine responses in identical twins.

The sample taken for sequencing was CD4+ T cells sorted from blood. All receptors derive from a young woman in good health.

This clonotype was detected once. V gene TRBV4-1 combines with J gene TRBJ2-5; no reliable D call. The CDR3 has 15 residues. Trimming stripped 1 base from V and 1 base from J, with 10 bases between. CDR1 is MGHRA, CDR2 YSYEKL, per germline. CDR3 DNA sequence: TGCGCCAGCAGCCAAGGGTTACCAGTCCAAGAGACCCAGTACTTC. Its translation is CASSQGLPVQETQYF.

The chain employs TRBV7-2 and TRBJ2-1, with TRBD2 identical over 7 bases. The CDR3 length is 12 residues. Germline V CDR1 and CDR2: SGHTA, FQGNSA. The V gene end was trimmed by 5 bases and the J gene end by 9 bases; junction bases not matched to a gene: 4. The CDR3: CASSRLALEQFF. DNA of the CDR3: TGTGCCAGCAGCAGACTAGCTCTTGAGCAGTTCTTC. Full variable domain (rest looked up from reference TRBV7-2 and TRBJ2-1): GAGVSQSPSNKVTEKGKDVELRCDPISGHTALYWYRQSLGQGLEFLIYFQGNSAPDKSGLPSDRFSAERTGGSVSTLTIQRTQQEDSAVYLCASSRLALEQFFGPGTRLTVL.

V and J are TRBV5-5 and TRBJ2-3; a weak D match, TRBD1 (7 bases). Trimming pared 4 bases from V and 5 bases from J, leaving 17 bases between. Germline V gene lookup returns CDR1 SGHKS and CDR2 YYEKEE (reference sequence). CDR3 length equals 15 residues. The CDR3 loop reads CASSANRGGLDTQYF. CDR3 DNA sequence: TGTGCCAGCAGCGCAAACAGGGGAGGATTAGATACGCAGTATTTT. Based on the CDR3 plus reference TRBV5-5 and TRBJ2-3, the full variable domain is DAGVTQSPTHLIKTRGQQVTLRCSPISGHKSVSWYQQVLGQGPQFIFQYYEKEERGRGNFPDRFSARQFPNYSSELNVNALLLGDSALYLCASSANRGGLDTQYFGPGTRLTVL.

This chain connects TRBV5-1 to TRBJ2-2; 8 nucleotides line up with TRBD2. Germline V gene data show CDR1 as SGHRS and CDR2 as YFSETQ. The J segment lost 4 bases and the V segment lost 6 bases, leaving 8 bases of the junction unmatched. The CDR3 is 15 amino acids. CDR3: CASTREGGTTGELFF. CDR3 in DNA: TGCGCCAGCACCCGGGAGGGAGGAACCACCGGGGAGCTGTTTTTT.

This clonotype was detected only a few times. This rearrangement joins TRBV20-1 to TRBJ1-1; D call uncertain. There are 16 residues in the CDR3. The V end was cut by 0 bases, the J end by 1 base, with 15 bases between. Germline assignment: CDR1 DFQATT and CDR2 SNEGSKA (reference sequence). CDR3 coding DNA: TGCAGTGCTAGAGATAACCAAAAACTTACGAACACTGAAGCTTTCTTT. Amino acids: CSARDNQKLTNTEAFF.